Reported below is one TCR beta chain. Its antigen remains unidentified. Germline CDR1 is SEHNR and CDR2 is FQNEAQ (reference sequence). V lost 1 base and J 10 bases, leaving 13 bases between the germline ends. This CDR3 region has 13 residues. The source of the sample is a study of regulatory dendritic cells for organ transplantation. Findings of the study overall: Regulatory dendritic cells appeared to expand memory CD8+ clones less than mature ones.

Produced via immunoSEQ multiplex PCR; TCRdb's table is partial and in-frame only. The sample lists roughly 28,000 clones, roughly four fifths occurring once. This clonotype originated in a human donor in good health. The sequenced material came from naive CD4+ T cells from blood. Subset specified: CD45RA+ naive T cells. The genes are TRBV7-9 and TRBJ1-1; no clear D gene. DNA for the CDR3: TGTGCCAGCAGCTTAGTGCTGGAGGGAGGAGCTTTCTTT. It encodes CASSLVLEGGAFF.